This T cell receptor (beta chain) was recovered during a study of control samples from healthy donors and cancer patients. The protocol was immunoSEQ multiplex PCR, while the TCRdb copy is restricted to in-frame clones and leaves out a portion. The repertoire includes about 12,000 clones, roughly 95% of them detected once, and over 25% sits in the top ten. Per the germline V gene, CDR1 is LGHDT and CDR2 is YNNKEL (reference sequence). The CDR3 has 13 residues. Points on this clone: A read error may produce the germline difference seen at one junction end.

The chain uses TRBV3-1 (or the pseudogene TRBV3-2) and TRBJ2-7; unclear D gene. Specimen: PBMCs. The source is a man between 65 and 85 years old with head and neck cancer. The CDR3 here is CASSQESGSPPHF. The CDR3 coding sequence is TGTGCCAGCAGCCAAGAAAGTGGCAGTCCTCCACACTTC.